This is a list of T cell receptor beta chains from one sample in a study of cytomegalovirus exposure and HLA in healthy donors. Sequencing used immunoSEQ multiplex PCR; TCRdb keeps in-frame clones, though not all of them. This table has 73,000 or so clones, 73% appearing once. Sequencing was performed on PBMCs. These receptor sequences come from a woman aged 40 to 49 in good health and CMV-seropositive. Each CDR3 is given without its conserved first and last residue. Each record gives: clone size, V gene, J gene, CDR3 protein. Clone size is not always given. Where it is, it says once, few, many or a class for expanded clones.

>-|TRBV7-2|TRBJ1-5
ASSLAGGNNQPQH
>-|TRBV5-6|TRBJ1-2
ASSYEGVGGYT
>few|TRBV13|-
ASSSGQDHYEQY
>-|TRBV6-5|TRBJ2-1
ASSYGAVAYNEQF
>-|TRBV28|TRBJ2-7
ASSSVPGSRGSYEQY
>-|TRBV27|TRBJ1-1
ASSFGSRRKAF
>-|TRBV10-3|TRBJ1-4
AIRQGGSATNEKLF
>-|TRBV7-2|TRBJ1-4
ASSRITGANEKLF
>-|TRBV4-2|TRBJ2-1
ASSQTSGEYNEQF
>once|TRBV6-5|TRBJ1-2
ASSYQRRGSYGYT
>-|TRBV4-2|TRBJ2-1
ASSQGAVGGQGGNEQF
>-|TRBV19|TRBJ2-7
ASSTDSGRAYEQY
>once|TRBV5-4|TRBJ1-2
ASSPDRGRYLT
>-|TRBV6-6|TRBJ1-2
ASRYLTENYGYT
>-|TRBV4-2|TRBJ1-2
ASSQENSVTDRAENYGYT
>-|TRBV2|TRBJ2-2
ASELAGGRLF
>-|TRBV5-8|TRBJ1-4
ASSWTGGREKLF
>-|TRBV5-1|TRBJ2-2
ASSSLRNTGELF
>once|TRBV5-4|TRBJ1-4
ASSFGQQNEKLF
>-|TRBV4-3|TRBJ2-7
ASSQDVPTSGEQY
>-|TRBV2|TRBJ2-7
ASSGPAELSYEQY
>once|TRBV6-1|TRBJ2-7
ASFRDYSYEQY
>-|TRBV10-3|TRBJ2-1
AISGGTSGRAYEQF
>-|TRBV27|TRBJ2-6
ATRRDRVSGANVLT
>-|TRBV6-5|TRBJ2-4
ASSYSSDRVENIQY
>-|TRBV7-9|TRBJ1-3
ASSLRQSGNTIY
>-|TRBV27|-
ASRTLAGQGAHEQY
>once|TRBV5-4|TRBJ1-2
ASSLATGAYGYT
>-|TRBV7-2|TRBJ1-5
ASSLVETANQPQH
>-|TRBV7-2|TRBJ2-3
ASSPGTSSGTQY
>-|TRBV11-2|TRBJ2-3
ASNRLYSTDTQY
>-|TRBV28|TRBJ1-2
ASSIGTGVYGYT
>-|TRBV19|TRBJ2-5
ASSIFSGSWETQY
>once|TRBV6-5|TRBJ2-1
ASSYRLNSYNEQF
>few|TRBV7-9|TRBJ1-5
ASSLGQYSNQPQH
>-|TRBV4-3|TRBJ2-3
ASSQETQVTDTQY
>-|TRBV4-1|TRBJ1-2
ASSPYRGLNYGYT
>few|TRBV6-5|TRBJ1-5
ASSSRRDAQPQH
>-|TRBV19|TRBJ1-1
ASSIHINTEAF
>-|TRBV5-1|TRBJ2-7
ASSTGIRGEEQY